This T cell receptor beta chain is from a study of radiotherapy plus CTLA-4 blockade in lung cancer. Overall study context: Of all patients, approximately 19% responded objectively and approximately 31% showed disease control. Points from the study as a whole: TCR clones originating in tumors grew in number in blood after radiotherapy plus ipilimumab.

On this clone: Its antigen is currently unknown.

With V trimmed by 1 base and J by 3 bases, 6 bases remained unmatched. CDR1 and CDR2 (germline): GTSNPN, SVGIG (reference sequence). The CDR3 is made up of 15 amino acids. Generated by immunoSEQ multiplex PCR, the TCRdb table keeps only in-frame clones and is missing some. The sample contains approximately 47,000 clones, approximately 62% of which appear only once. It was focal radiation plus CTLA-4 blockade with ipilimumab that patients with chemo-refractory metastatic non-small-cell lung cancer received. The sequence was collected from a human donor with non-small cell lung cancer who had a partial response to radiotherapy plus ipilimumab. The rearrangement uses TRBV30 and TRBJ1-2; 9 bases map to TRBD1. Specimen: peripheral blood, collected from a patient treated with radiotherapy plus ipilimumab. The DNA of the CDR3 is TGTGCCTGGAGTGCGGGACAGGGATGGGACTATGGCTACACCTTC. Its protein product is CAWSAGQGWDYGYTF.